Sequencing of this TCR beta chain was carried out in a study of CD8 T cells in Susac syndrome. Roughly 0.45 to 1 ug RNA was reverse transcribed with random hexamers. Amplification of TCR beta CDR3 by immunoSEQ multiplex PCR spanned 54 Vbeta and 13 Jbeta. MiXCR was run by TCRdb on the immunoSEQ multiplex PCR reads, yielding one entry per CDR3 protein. This sample carries tens of thousands of distinct CDR3 sequences, around 96% of them seen once, and the ten largest clones take under 0.5%. Germline values: CDR1 SEHNR, CDR2 FQNEAQ (reference sequence). V was cut by 5 bases and J by 1 base, with 21 bases left in between. The CDR3 length is 19 residues.

This receptor was obtained from a human donor with multiple sclerosis. Sample: CD8+ T cells from PBMCs. V is TRBV7-9 and J is TRBJ1-6; no firm D call. CDR3: CASSGEQHARWSYNSPLHF. DNA for the CDR3: TGTGCCAGCAGCGGAGAGCAACACGCCCGGTGGTCCTATAATTCACCCCTCCACTTT.